Detailed here is one T cell receptor beta chain. V lost 0 bases, J lost 1 base, and 14 bases lay in between. Germline V gene sequence: CDR1 LNHNV, CDR2 YYDKDF (reference sequence). The CDR3 is 17 residues long. The record originates from a study of blood T cell repertoires in COVID-19. Study at large: Acute and convalescent COVID-19 specimens originated in the United States, Italy and Spain. Nucleic acid was either cDNA or gDNA, and it came from T cells, B-cell-depleted T cells, or PBMCs.

Under the authors' procedure: Reference gene primer amplification yielded estimated nucleated cell counts. TCRdb's copy holds only in-frame clones and misses some; the assay was immunoSEQ multiplex PCR. Clone size and the V and J calls come from that table; the DNA yielded D and trimming. This table has fewer than 60,000 clones, just under 90% appearing once. The sample was peripheral blood. The gene calls are TRBV15 and TRBJ2-3; tentative D call: TRBD1 (5 bases). This sequence originates from a man older than 75 with active or convalescent COVID-19. The CDR3 DNA reads as TGTGCCACCAGCAGAGATTCTTGGCAGGGTGGCACAGATACGCAGTATTTT. Its translation is CATSRDSWQGGTDTQYF. The whole variable domain, remainder taken from reference TRBV15 and TRBJ2-3, is DAMVIQNPRYQVTQFGKPVTLSCSQTLNHNVMYWYQQKSSQAPKLLFHYYDKDFNNEADTPDNFQSRRPNTSFCFLDIRSPGLGDTAMYLCATSRDSWQGGTDTQYFGPGTRLTVL.